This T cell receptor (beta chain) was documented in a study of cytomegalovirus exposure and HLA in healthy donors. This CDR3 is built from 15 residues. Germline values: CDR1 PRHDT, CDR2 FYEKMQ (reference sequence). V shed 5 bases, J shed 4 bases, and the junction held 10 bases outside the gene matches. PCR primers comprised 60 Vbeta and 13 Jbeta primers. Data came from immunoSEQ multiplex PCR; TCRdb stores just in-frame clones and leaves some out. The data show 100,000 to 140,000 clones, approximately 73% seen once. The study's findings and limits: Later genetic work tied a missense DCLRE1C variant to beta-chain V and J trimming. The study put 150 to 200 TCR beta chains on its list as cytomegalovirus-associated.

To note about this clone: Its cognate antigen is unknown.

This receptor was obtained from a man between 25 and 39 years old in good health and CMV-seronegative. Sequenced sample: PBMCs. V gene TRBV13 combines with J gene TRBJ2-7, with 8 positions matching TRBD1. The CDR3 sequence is CASSPRETGDYEQYF. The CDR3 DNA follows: TGTGCCAGCAGCCCTCGGGAGACAGGGGATTACGAGCAGTACTTC.